This passage covers 15 T cell receptor beta chains from one sample sequenced in a study of T cell repertoires in cytomegalovirus infection. TCRdb redid the calling of the reads with MiXCR, one entry per CDR3 protein. The table has 300,000 or so distinct CDR3 sequences, roughly 25% seen once; the top ten hold about 14%. Which antigens these TCRs recognize remains unknown. The sequences come from cultured PBMCs, collected from culture after CMV antigen stimulation. The receptors come from a human donor in good health (CMV status not recorded). Some clones in this sample may be carry-over from other donors' samples.

V and J are TRBV19 and TRBJ2-1; weak D call: TRBD2 (6 bases). The CDR3 spans 14 residues. Germline CDR1 is LNHDA and CDR2 is SQIVND (reference sequence). V was trimmed by 9 bases and J by 6 bases, leaving 18 bases between them. In DNA, the CDR3 is TGTGCCAGCAATGGGGACTCCCAACCCAATGAGCAGTTCTTC. Translated: CASNGDSQPNEQFF.

This clonotype was seen more than once but under ten times. The rearrangement joins TRBV7-6 to TRBJ2-7, with 7 bases lining up with TRBD1. V lost 3 bases and J lost 6; bases outside the gene matches: 11. The germline V gene has CDR1 SGHVS and CDR2 FNYEAQ. The CDR3 totals 15 residues. The CDR3 nucleotides read TGTGCCAGCAGCTTCCAGACAGGGATGCGCGTCGAGCAGTACTTC. It translates to CASSFQTGMRVEQYF.

For this clonotype: A clone one base away is much larger, so this may be a read error. The chain is built from TRBV5-4 and TRBJ1-2; D remains ambiguous. CDR3 size: 14 residues. Germline CDR1 reads SGHNT; CDR2 reads YYREEE (reference sequence). The V and J ends lost 2 bases and 7 bases respectively, with 15 bases between them. The CDR3 nucleotides read TGTGCCAGCAGCTTTCCTGACCGAGAGGGTGGCTACACCTTC. Translated, it gives CASSFPDREGGYTF.

This clonotype has at least ten counts. The V gene is TRBV7-3, the J gene TRBJ2-1; D unresolved. CDR1 is SGHTA, CDR2 FQGTGA, per germline. The CDR3 has 22 amino acids. V lost 2 bases, J lost 10 bases, and 39 bases lay in between. The CDR3 loop reads CASSLWASRTLRSSNVLQEQFF. The CDR3 region has the DNA TGTGCCAGCAGCTTATGGGCTAGTAGGACCCTTCGTTCGTCTAATGTACTTCAAGAGCAGTTCTTC.

This clonotype was recorded a few times. The chain is built from TRBV5-5 and TRBJ1-2, with D perhaps matching TRBD1 (5 bases). Trimming shortened V by 3 bases and J by 8 bases, and 14 bases separated the two germline ends. This CDR3 contains 13 residues. Germline V lookup: CDR1 SGHKS, CDR2 YYEKEE (reference sequence). In DNA form, the CDR3 reads TGTGCCAGCAGCTCAATACGGGGCGGCGGCTACACCTTC. Protein: CASSSIRGGGYTF.

This chain links TRBV23-1 with TRBJ1-3; TRBD1 is a possible D gene (5 bases). TRBV23-1 is designated an ORF whose function remains uncertain. V lost 0 bases, J lost 5 bases, and 20 bases lay in between. The length of the CDR3 is 18 residues. CDR3 loop: CASSQSETRTLRRNTIYF. DNA for the CDR3: TGCGCCAGCAGTCAATCCGAAACCCGGACACTTCGGCGAAACACCATATATTTT.

The chain has TRBV6-2 or TRBV6-3 and TRBJ2-7; no clear D. V was trimmed by 0 bases and J by 6 bases, leaving 12 bases between them. Germline V gene lookup returns CDR1 MNHEY and CDR2 SVGEGT. This CDR3 region has 14 residues. The CDR3 DNA follows: TGTGCCAGCAGTTACTCCCTTTCCAGTTCCGAGCAGTACGTC. Amino acid sequence: CASSYSLSSSEQYV.

In its sample, this clonotype was seen a few times. The chain links TRBV5-6 to TRBJ1-6; 9 bases are a match to TRBD1. CDR1 and CDR2 from the germline V gene are SGHDT and YYEEEE. V lost 4 bases to trimming and J lost 10 bases; unmatched junction nucleotides: 9. The CDR3 sequence is 15 residues long. The CDR3 is CASSKRQGEGSPLHF. The DNA of the CDR3 is TGTGCCAGCAGCAAAAGACAGGGGGAAGGCTCACCCCTCCACTTT.

A few counts support this clonotype. The V and J genes are TRBV5-6 and TRBJ2-1; 8 nucleotides align to TRBD1. There are 16 residues in the CDR3. V lost 3 bases to trimming and J lost 5 bases; unmatched junction nucleotides: 10. From germline, CDR1 is SGHDT and CDR2 YYEEEE. The CDR3, as DNA: TGTGCCAGCAGCTCAGACAGGGGAACGGTACACAATGAGCAGTTCTTC. Translating it yields CASSSDRGTVHNEQFF.

This clonotype appeared a few times. The chain recombines TRBV7-9 with TRBJ2-7; D unresolved. Germline assignment: CDR1 SEHNR and CDR2 FQNEAQ (reference sequence). The CDR3 contains 15 residues. The ends were cut back, 1 base at V and 0 bases at J, with 10 bases in the middle. This CDR3 reads CASSLVHRSSYEQYV. For the CDR3, the DNA is TGTGCCAGCAGCTTAGTACATAGGAGCTCCTACGAGCAGTACGTC.

The CDR3 spells CAARGGASSYNEQFF. The CDR3 DNA reads as TGTGCCGCGAGGGGAGGGGCGAGCTCCTACAATGAGCAGTTCTTC. The rearrangement links TRBV19 to TRBJ2-1; 7 bases are shared with TRBD2. The CDR3 has 15 amino acids. Germline V CDR1 and CDR2: LNHDA, SQIVND (reference sequence). The ends lost 11 bases at V and 0 bases at J; junction bases unmatched: 10.

In its sample, this clonotype was seen a few times. The CDR3 coding sequence is TGTGCCAGCAGTCTCACCGGGACTAGCGGACCCCAGGGTGAGCAGTTCTTC. Translation: CASSLTGTSGPQGEQFF. The chain has TRBV7-2 and TRBJ2-1; 11 bases map to TRBD2. V was pared by 6 bases and J by 9 bases, with 16 bases of the junction left unmatched. The CDR3 is made up of 17 amino acids. Germline lookup yields CDR1 SGHTA and CDR2 FQGNSA.

This clonotype turned up a few times. In nucleotides, the CDR3 is TGTGCCAGCAGTCCCTATCAGGGAGGAAAGGGCTACACCTTC. Amino acid sequence: CASSPYQGGKGYTF. The chain combines TRBV12-3 or TRBV12-4 with TRBJ1-2; D perhaps matches TRBD1 (5 bases). This CDR3 contains 14 residues. The V end was cut by 5 bases, the J end by 8 bases, with 18 bases between.

The rearrangement joins TRBV11-1 to TRBJ2-1; no clear D gene. CDR3 size: 12 residues. Germline lookup yields CDR1 SGHAT and CDR2 FQDESV (reference sequence). V was shortened by 1 base and J by 10 bases, with 8 bases between the two germline ends. CDR3 DNA sequence: TGTGCCAGCAGCTTAGTGGAGCAAGAGCAGTTCTTC. This translates into CASSLVEQEQFF.

There are many counts of this clonotype. The rearrangement joins TRBV7-3 to TRBJ2-2; tentatively, D is TRBD2 (6 bases). With 6 bases removed from V and 6 bases from J, the gap between germline ends came to 20 bases. The CDR3 runs to 16 residues. The germline V gene has CDR1 SGHTA and CDR2 FQGTGA. CDR3 DNA: TGTGCCAGCAGTCCAGAGGGACTCTTACAGGCCGGGGAGCTGTTTTTT. Its protein product is CASSPEGLLQAGELFF.